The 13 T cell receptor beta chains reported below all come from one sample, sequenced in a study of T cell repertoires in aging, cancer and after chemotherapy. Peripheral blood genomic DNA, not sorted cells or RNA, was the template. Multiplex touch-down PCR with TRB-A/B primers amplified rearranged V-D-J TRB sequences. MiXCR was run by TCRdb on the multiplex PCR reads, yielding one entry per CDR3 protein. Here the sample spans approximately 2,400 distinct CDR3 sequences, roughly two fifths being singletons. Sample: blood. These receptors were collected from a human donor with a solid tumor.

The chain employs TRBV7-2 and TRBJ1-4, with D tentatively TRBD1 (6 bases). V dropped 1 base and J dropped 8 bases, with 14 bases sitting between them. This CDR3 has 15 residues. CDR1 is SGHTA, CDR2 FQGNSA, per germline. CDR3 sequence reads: CASSLGLTGQEKLFF. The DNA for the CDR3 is TGTGCCAGCAGCTTAGGTCTTACAGGGCAGGAAAAACTGTTTTTT.

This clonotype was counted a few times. CDR3 loop: CASSLVAGTYVNQPQHF. CDR3 nucleotide sequence: TGTGCCAGCAGTTTAGTCGCAGGGACGTACGTCAATCAGCCCCAGCATTTT. This chain links TRBV12-3 or TRBV12-4 with TRBJ1-5; a weak D match, TRBD1 (5 bases). The V gene lost 1 base and the J gene lost 3 bases, with 16 bases spanning the gap. The CDR3 consists of 17 residues.

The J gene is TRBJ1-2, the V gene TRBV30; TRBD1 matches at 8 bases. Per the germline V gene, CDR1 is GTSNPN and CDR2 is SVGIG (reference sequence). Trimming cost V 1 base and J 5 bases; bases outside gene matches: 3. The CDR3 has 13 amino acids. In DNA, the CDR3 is TGTGCCTGGAGTGGACAGGGGAAATATGGCTACACCTTC. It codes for CAWSGQGKYGYTF.

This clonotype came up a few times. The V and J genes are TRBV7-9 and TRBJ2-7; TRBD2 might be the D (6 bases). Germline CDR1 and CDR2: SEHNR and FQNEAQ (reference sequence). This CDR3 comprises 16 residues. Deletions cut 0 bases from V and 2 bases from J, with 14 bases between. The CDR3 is CASSLASGGTTYEQYF. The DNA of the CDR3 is TGTGCCAGCAGCTTAGCTTCTGGGGGGACCACCTACGAGCAGTACTTC.

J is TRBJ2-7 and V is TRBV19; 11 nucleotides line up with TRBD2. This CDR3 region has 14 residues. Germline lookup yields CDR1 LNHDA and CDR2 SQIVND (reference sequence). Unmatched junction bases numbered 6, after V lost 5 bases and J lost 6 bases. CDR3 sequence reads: CASSGGLAVGEQYF. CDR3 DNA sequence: TGTGCCAGTAGTGGGGGACTAGCGGTCGGCGAGCAGTACTTC. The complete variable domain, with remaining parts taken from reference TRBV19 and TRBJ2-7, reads DGGITQSPKYLFRKEGQNVTLSCEQNLNHDAMYWYRQDPGQGLRLIYYSQIVNDFQKGDIAEGYSVSREKKESFPLTVTSAQKNPTAFYLCASSGGLAVGEQYFGPGTRLTVT.

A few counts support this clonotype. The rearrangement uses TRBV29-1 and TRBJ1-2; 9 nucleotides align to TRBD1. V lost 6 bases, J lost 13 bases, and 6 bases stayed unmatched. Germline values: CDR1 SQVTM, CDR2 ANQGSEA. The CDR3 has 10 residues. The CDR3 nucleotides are TGCAGCGTGACGGGACAGGGAATCACCTTC. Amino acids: CSVTGQGITF.

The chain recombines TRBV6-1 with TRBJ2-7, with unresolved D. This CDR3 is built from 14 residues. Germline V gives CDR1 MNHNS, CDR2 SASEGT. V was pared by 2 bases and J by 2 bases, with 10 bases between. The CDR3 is CASSEYSLPYEQYF. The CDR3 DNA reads TGTGCCAGCAGTGAATACAGCCTGCCCTACGAGCAGTACTTC.

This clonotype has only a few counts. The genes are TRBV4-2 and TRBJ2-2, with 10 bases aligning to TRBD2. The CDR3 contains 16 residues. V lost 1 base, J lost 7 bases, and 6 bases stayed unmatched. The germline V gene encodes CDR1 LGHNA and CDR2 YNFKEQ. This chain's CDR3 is CASSQALAGDHGELFF. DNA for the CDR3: TGTGCCAGCAGCCAAGCCCTAGCGGGAGATCACGGGGAGCTGTTTTTT.

CDR3 nucleotide sequence: TGTGCCACCAGCAGACGCGGCAGAAGAGATGAAAAACTGTTTTTT. Protein product: CATSRRGRRDEKLFF. The rearrangement links TRBV15 to TRBJ1-4; no firm D call. Germline V lookup: CDR1 LNHNV, CDR2 YYDKDF (reference sequence). Trimming cost V 2 bases and J 6 bases, with 13 bases left between them. The CDR3 loop spans 15 amino acids.

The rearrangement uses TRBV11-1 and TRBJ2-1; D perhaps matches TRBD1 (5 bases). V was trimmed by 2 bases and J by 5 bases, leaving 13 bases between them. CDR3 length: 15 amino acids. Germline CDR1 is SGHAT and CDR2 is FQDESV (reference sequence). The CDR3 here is CASSLQGQIDNEQFF. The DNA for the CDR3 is TGTGCCAGCAGCTTACAGGGCCAGATTGACAATGAGCAGTTCTTC.

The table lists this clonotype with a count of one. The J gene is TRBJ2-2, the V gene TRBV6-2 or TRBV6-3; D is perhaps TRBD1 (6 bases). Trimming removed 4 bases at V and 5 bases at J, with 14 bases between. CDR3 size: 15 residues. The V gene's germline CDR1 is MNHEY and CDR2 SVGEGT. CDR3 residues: CASSSQGRVTGELFF. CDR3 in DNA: TGTGCCAGCAGTTCACAGGGACGCGTGACCGGGGAGCTGTTTTTT.

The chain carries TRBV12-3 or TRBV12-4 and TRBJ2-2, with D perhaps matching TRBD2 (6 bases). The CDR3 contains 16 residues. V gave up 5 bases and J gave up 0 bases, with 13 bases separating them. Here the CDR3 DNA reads TGTGCCAGCAGTGCCCCGGGACTTGCGAACACCGGGGAGCTGTTTTTT. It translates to CASSAPGLANTGELFF.

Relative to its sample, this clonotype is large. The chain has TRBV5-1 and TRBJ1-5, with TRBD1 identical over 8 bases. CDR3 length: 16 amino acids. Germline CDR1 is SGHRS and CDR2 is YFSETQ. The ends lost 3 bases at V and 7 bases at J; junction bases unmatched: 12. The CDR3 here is CASSSDRASREQPQHF. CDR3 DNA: TGCGCCAGCAGCTCGGACAGGGCCTCGAGGGAGCAGCCCCAGCATTTT.